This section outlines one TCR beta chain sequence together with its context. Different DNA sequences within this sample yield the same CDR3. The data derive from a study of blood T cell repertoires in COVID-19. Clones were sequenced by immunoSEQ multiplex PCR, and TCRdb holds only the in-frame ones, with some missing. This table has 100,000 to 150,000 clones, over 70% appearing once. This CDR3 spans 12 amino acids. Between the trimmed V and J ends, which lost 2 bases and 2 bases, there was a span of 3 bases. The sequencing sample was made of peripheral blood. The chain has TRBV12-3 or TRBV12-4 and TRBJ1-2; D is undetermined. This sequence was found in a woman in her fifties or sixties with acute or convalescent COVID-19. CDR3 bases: TGTGCCAGCAGTTTATCGAACTATGGCTACACCTTC. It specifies CASSLSNYGYTF.